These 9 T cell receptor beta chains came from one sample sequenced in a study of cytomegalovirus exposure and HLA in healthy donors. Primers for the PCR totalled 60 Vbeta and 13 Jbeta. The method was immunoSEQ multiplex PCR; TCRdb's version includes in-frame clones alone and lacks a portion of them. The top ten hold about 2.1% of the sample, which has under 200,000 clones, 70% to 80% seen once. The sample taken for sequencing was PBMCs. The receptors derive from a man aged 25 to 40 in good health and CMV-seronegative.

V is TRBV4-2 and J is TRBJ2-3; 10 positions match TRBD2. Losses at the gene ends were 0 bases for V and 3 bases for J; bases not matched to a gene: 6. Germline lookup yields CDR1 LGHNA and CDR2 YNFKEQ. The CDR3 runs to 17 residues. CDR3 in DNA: TGTGCCAGCAGCCAAGATGGCCTAGCGGGAGTAACAGATACGCAGTATTTT. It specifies CASSQDGLAGVTDTQYF.

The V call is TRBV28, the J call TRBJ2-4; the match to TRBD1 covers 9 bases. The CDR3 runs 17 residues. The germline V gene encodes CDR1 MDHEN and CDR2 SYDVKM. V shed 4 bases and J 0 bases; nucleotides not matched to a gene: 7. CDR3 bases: TGTGCCAGCAGTTCCGCCGGGACAGGGCTAGCCAAAAACATTCAGTACTTC. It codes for CASSSAGTGLAKNIQYF. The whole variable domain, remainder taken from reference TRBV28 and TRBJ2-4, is DVKVTQSSRYLVKRTGEKVFLECVQDMDHENMFWYRQDPGLGLRLIYFSYDVKMKEKGDIPEGYSVSREKKERFSLILESASTNQTSMYLCASSSAGTGLAKNIQYFGAGTRLSVL.

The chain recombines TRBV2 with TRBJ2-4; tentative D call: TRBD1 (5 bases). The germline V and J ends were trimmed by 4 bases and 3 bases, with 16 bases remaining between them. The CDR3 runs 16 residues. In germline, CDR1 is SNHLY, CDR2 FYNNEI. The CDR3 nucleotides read TGTGCCAGCAGTGGGAGACAGTCTAATAACAAAAACATTCAGTACTTC. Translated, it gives CASSGRQSNNKNIQYF.

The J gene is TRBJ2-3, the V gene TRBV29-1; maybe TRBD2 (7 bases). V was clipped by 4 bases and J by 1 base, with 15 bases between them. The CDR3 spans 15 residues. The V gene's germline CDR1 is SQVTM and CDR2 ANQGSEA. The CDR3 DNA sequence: TGCAGCGTTGGCCCCGGGGGGCAGGGCACAGATACGCAGTATTTT. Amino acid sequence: CSVGPGGQGTDTQYF.

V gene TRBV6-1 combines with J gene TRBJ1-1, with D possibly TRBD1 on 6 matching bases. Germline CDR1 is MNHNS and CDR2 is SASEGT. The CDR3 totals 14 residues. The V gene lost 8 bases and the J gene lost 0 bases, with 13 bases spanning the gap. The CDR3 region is CASGGPALNTEAFF. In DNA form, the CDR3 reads TGTGCCAGCGGGGGCCCGGCGCTGAACACTGAAGCTTTCTTT.

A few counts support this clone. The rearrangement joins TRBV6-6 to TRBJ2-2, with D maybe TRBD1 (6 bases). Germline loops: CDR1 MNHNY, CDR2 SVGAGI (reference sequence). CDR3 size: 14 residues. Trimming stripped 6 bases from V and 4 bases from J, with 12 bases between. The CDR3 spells CASRVGAGTGELFF. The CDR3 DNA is TGTGCCAGCAGGGTGGGGGCGGGCACCGGGGAGCTGTTTTTT.

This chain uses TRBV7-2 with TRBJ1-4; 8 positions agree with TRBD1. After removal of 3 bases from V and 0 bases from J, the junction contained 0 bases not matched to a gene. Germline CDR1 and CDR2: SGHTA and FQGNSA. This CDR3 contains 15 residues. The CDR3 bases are TGTGCCAGCAGCTTGACAGGGGCAACTAATGAAAAACTGTTTTTT. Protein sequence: CASSLTGATNEKLFF.

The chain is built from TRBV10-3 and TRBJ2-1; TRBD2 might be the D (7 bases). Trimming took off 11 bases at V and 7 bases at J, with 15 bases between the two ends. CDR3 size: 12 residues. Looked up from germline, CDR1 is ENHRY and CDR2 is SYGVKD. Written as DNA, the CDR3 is TGTGCCGCCTCGGGGGGCGTGAATGAGCAGTTCTTC. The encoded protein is CAASGGVNEQFF.

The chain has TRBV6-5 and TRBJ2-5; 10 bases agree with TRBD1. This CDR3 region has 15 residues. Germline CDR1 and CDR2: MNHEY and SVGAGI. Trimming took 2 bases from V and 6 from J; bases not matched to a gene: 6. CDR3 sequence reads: CASSYQGQGGKTQYF. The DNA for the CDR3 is TGTGCCAGCAGTTACCAAGGACAGGGGGGAAAGACCCAGTACTTC.